This T cell receptor beta chain derives from a study of shared clonotypes between healthy human individuals. V shed 5 bases and J shed 5 bases, with 6 bases lying between them. The V gene's germline CDR1 is SNHLY and CDR2 FYNNEI. The CDR3 is made up of 11 amino acids. Sequencing used immunoSEQ multiplex PCR; TCRdb keeps in-frame clones, though not all of them. The table shows roughly 2.5 million clones, with around 90% occurring only once. About this clone itself: This same CDR3 is encoded by further DNA sequences in the sample.

The TCR sequence derives from a man younger than 30 in good health. Sequencing was done on a sample of naive CD4+ T cells sorted from blood. Subset denoted: CD45RA+ positively selected. The chain combines TRBV2 with TRBJ2-5, with D unclear. This CDR3 reads CASSLEETQYF. The CDR3 coding sequence is TGTGCCAGCAGTCTAGAGGAGACCCAGTACTTC.